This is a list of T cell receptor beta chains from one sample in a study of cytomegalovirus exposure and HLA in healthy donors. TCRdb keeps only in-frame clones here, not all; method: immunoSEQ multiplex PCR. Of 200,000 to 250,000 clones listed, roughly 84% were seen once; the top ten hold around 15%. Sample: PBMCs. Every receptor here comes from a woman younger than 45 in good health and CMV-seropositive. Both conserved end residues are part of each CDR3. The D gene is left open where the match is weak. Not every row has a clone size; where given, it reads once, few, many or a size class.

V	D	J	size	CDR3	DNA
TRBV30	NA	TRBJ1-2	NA	CAWTPGHDDANYGYTF	TGTGCCTGGACGCCGGGACACGATGATGCTAACTATGGCTACACCTTC
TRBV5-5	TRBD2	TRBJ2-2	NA	CASSLRLAGGPTNTGELFF	TGTGCCAGCAGCTTAAGGCTAGCGGGAGGGCCGACCAACACCGGGGAGCTGTTTTTT
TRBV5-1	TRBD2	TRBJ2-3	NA	CASSLGTSGSTDTQYF	TGCGCCAGCAGCTTGGGTACTAGCGGCAGCACAGATACGCAGTATTTT
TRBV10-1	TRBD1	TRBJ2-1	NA	CASSDTEQGANEQFF	TGCGCCAGCAGTGACACCGAACAGGGGGCGAATGAGCAGTTCTTC
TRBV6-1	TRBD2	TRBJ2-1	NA	CASSEGRASGRREQFF	TGTGCCAGCAGTGAAGGGAGGGCTAGCGGGAGAAGGGAGCAGTTCTTC
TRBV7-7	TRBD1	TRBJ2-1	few	CASSLGTGASSYNEQFF	TGTGCTAGCAGCTTAGGGACAGGGGCTAGCTCCTACAATGAGCAGTTCTTC
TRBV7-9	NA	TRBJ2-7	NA	CASTSTGGSYEQYF	TGTGCCAGCACCTCGACCGGAGGGAGCTACGAGCAGTACTTC
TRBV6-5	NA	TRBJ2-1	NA	CASNPSGSYNEQFF	TGTGCCAGCAACCCCAGCGGTTCCTACAATGAGCAGTTCTTC
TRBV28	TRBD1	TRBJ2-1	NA	CASTLSAGQGNDYNEQFF	TGTGCCAGCACCTTGTCGGCGGGACAGGGGAACGACTACAATGAGCAGTTCTTC
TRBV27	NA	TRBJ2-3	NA	CASSLGAGLPDTQYF	TGTGCCAGCAGTTTAGGCGCGGGATTACCAGATACGCAGTATTTT
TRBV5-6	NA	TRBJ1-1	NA	CASSLYPENTEAFF	TGTGCCAGCAGCTTGTATCCCGAAAACACTGAAGCTTTCTTT
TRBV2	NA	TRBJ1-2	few	CASSEGQGYGYTF	TGTGCCAGCAGTGAGGGGCAGGGATATGGCTACACCTTC
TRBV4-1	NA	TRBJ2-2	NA	CASSQEPAAGYSGELFF	TGCGCCAGCAGCCAAGAGCCCGCCGCCGGGTATTCCGGGGAGCTGTTTTTT
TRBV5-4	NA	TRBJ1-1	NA	CASSRGRRGLNTEAFF	TGTGCCAGCAGCCGTGGACGGAGGGGCTTGAACACTGAAGCTTTCTTT
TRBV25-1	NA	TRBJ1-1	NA	CASSDRYRNTEAFF	TGTGCCAGCAGTGATAGATACAGGAACACTGAAGCTTTCTTT
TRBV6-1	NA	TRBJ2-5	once	CASSGDRWGETQYF	TGTGCCAGCAGTGGGGATAGATGGGGAGAGACCCAGTACTTC
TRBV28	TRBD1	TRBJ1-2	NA	CASSPAGRGQGAGYTF	TGTGCCAGCAGTCCCGCCGGGAGGGGACAGGGGGCTGGCTACACCTTC
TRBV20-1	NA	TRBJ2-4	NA	CSAYWDIQYF	TGCAGTGCCTACTGGGACATTCAGTACTTC